This TCR beta chain comes out of a study of tumor-infiltrating lymphocytes in primary liver carcinoma. The overall study: All lesions had stage T1-T3 N0M0 and about 4 to 10 cm widths. Whole-study results and caveats: Only about 8-25% of top clones occurred in every one of the five tumor regions. A significantly higher top-250-clone fraction was recorded for tumors than for blood (p = 0.039).

Co-extraction of RNA and DNA was performed on roughly 17-32 mg of unsorted bulk tissue. Every tumor yielded five separate sampled regions. TCR beta cDNA was prepared out of about 530 ng total RNA by means of a constant-region primer. Sequencing libraries for TCR beta derived from three nested multiplex PCR rounds that used slightly modified ARM-PCR. TRBV1-TRBV30 forward primers paired with a C-beta reverse primer were used in the first two PCR rounds, which ran approximately 11 cycles each. TCRdb re-called the multiplex PCR reads through MiXCR, storing one row per CDR3 protein. The sample contains under 85,000 distinct CDR3 sequences, more than 65% of which appear only once. The CDR3 covers 11 residues. Between the trimmed V and J ends, which lost 0 bases and 7 bases, there was a span of 4 bases. The germline CDR1 and CDR2 sequences are SGHNT and YYREEE (reference sequence). This clonotype was detected many times. Its antigen is undetermined.

The sample consisted of liver tumor tissue from sampling region 1. Subset in this sample: tumor region T1, superior pole. The TCR sequence derives from a man aged 35-49 years with primary liver carcinoma and hepatitis B virus infection. The gene calls are TRBV5-4 and TRBJ2-5; D not resolved. This chain's CDR3 is CASSLDATQYF. The CDR3 region has the DNA TGTGCCAGCAGCTTGGATGCGACCCAGTACTTC.